This T cell receptor beta chain was recorded in a study of beta chain features in type 1 diabetes. Broader study findings: In patients and controls equally, PCR might favor templates that are shorter. Compared to healthy donors, patients appeared to have naive, central memory and Treg TCRB repertoires that were more alike. Moderate but significant shortening of TCRB CDR3s was recorded in all four CD4+ subsets from Type 1 diabetes patients.

Note on this clone: No antigen is known for it.

All of the isolated RNA was reverse transcribed, so expressed TCRB transcripts were sequenced. This table comes from immunoSEQ multiplex PCR, and its TCRdb copy is limited to in-frame clones, with some not included. The data show under 300,000 clones, about 30% seen once. V was trimmed by 5 bases and J by 5 bases, leaving 17 bases between them. Germline CDR1 and CDR2: SGHNT and YYREEE (reference sequence). The CDR3 runs 14 residues. CD4+ cells of the naive, central memory, regulatory and stem cell-like memory types were sorted via CD45RO/CCR7/CD25/CD127/CD95/CD27. Sequencing was done on a sample of central memory CD4+ T cells from blood. The chain is built from TRBV5-4 and TRBJ2-7; perhaps TRBD2 as D (6 bases). The TCR originated in a man in his thirties or forties in good health. The CDR3 region has the DNA TGTGCCAGCAGTACTATACTAGCCCCAAACGAGCAGTACTTC. Amino acids: CASSTILAPNEQYF.